The present T cell receptor beta chain was sequenced within a study of shared clonotypes between healthy human individuals. Looking at the study overall: Donor ages ranged 18 to 49 years: a couple of women, a few men.

Adults of Caucasian background living in Nashville, Tennessee made up all donors. Study outcomes and limitations: Naive subsets usually exceeded memory subsets in estimated richness. Naive CD4 clonotypes overlapped across several donors at around 4.8%.

Clones were sequenced by immunoSEQ multiplex PCR, and TCRdb holds only the in-frame ones, with some missing. The sample records roughly 760,000 clones, around 67% being singletons. V dropped 4 bases and J dropped 5 bases, with 17 bases sitting between them. The CDR3 loop spans 15 amino acids. Germline values: CDR1 SGHTA, CDR2 FQGNSA. Worth noting for this clone: Its specificity is unknown.

This TCR derives from a woman younger than 45 in good health. Sequenced: memory CD4+ T cells sorted from blood. As for subset: CD45RA-negative fraction. The chain uses TRBV7-2 and TRBJ2-5; TRBD1 is a possible D gene (6 bases). The CDR3, as DNA: TGTGCCAGCAGCTCCCAGACAGGATGGACGGAGACCCAGTACTTC. It yields the protein CASSSQTGWTETQYF. Full variable domain (rest looked up from reference TRBV7-2 and TRBJ2-5): GAGVSQSPSNKVTEKGKDVELRCDPISGHTALYWYRQSLGQGLEFLIYFQGNSAPDKSGLPSDRFSAERTGGSVSTLTIQRTQQEDSAVYLCASSSQTGWTETQYFGPGTRLLVL.